The present entry profiles one TCR beta chain with its context. The sample belongs to a study of T cells in Graves' hyperthyroidism and ophthalmopathy. The germline gives CDR1 MNHEY, CDR2 SVGAGI. CDR3 length: 9 residues. Trimming stripped 2 bases from V and 12 bases from J, with 4 bases between. Patients aged 18 to 65 had newly diagnosed hyperthyroidism that had lasted under 2 months. Regions amplified from RNA transcripts were the TCR beta CDR3 regions. HTBI primers were employed in a first-round RT-PCR of the TCR CDR3. Each CDR3 protein is one row after TCRdb ran MiXCR on the multiplex PCR reads. The table has around 720,000 distinct CDR3 sequences, just over 35% seen once; the top ten hold around 29%.

Sequencing was done on a sample of blood. The source of this sequence is a woman between 40 and 50 years old with Graves' hyperthyroidism. J is TRBJ1-2 and V is TRBV6-5; no definite D call. CDR3 bases: TGTGCCAGCAGTTACGGGGACACCTTC. This sequence encodes CASSYGDTF.